The rows below give T cell receptor beta chains drawn from one sample of a study of blood T cell repertoires in COVID-19. Only in-frame clones appear in the TCRdb table, and some are missing; sequencing was by immunoSEQ multiplex PCR. The data show under 95,000 clones, around 80% seen once. The source material was peripheral blood. The receptor source for this set is an older man with acute or convalescent COVID-19. CDR3s include the opening cysteine and the closing phenylalanine or tryptophan. Fields, in order: D gene, clone size, V gene, J gene, CDR3 protein, CDR3 DNA. The D gene is left open where the match is weak. Size is stated for part of the rows, as once, few or many counts, or as a class when the clone is expanded.

D: TRBD1
size: few
V: TRBV10-3
J: TRBJ2-6
CDR3: CAISSGQVGSGANVLTF
DNA: TGTGCCATCAGTTCGGGACAGGTTGGCTCTGGGGCCAACGTCCTGACTTTC

D: TRBD1
size: -
V: TRBV6-1
J: TRBJ1-5
CDR3: CASSEGQGHQPQHF
DNA: TGTGCCAGCAGTGAGGGACAGGGGCATCAGCCCCAGCATTTT

D: -
size: -
V: TRBV11-1
J: TRBJ2-5
CDR3: CASSPGEWETQYF
DNA: TGTGCCAGCAGCCCAGGGGAGTGGGAGACCCAGTACTTC

D: -
size: -
V: TRBV27
J: TRBJ1-4
CDR3: CASSPSASFWEKLFF
DNA: TGTGCCAGCAGTCCCAGCGCTAGTTTTTGGGAAAAACTGTTTTTT

D: TRBD1
size: once
V: TRBV4-1
J: TRBJ1-5
CDR3: CASSQVFRDRGQPQHF
DNA: TGCGCCAGCAGCCAAGTCTTCCGGGACAGGGGACAGCCCCAGCATTTT

D: -
size: -
V: TRBV5-5
J: TRBJ1-6
CDR3: CASSLGGSEGSPLHF
DNA: TGTGCCAGCAGCTTGGGGGGGTCGGAGGGTTCACCCCTCCACTTT

D: TRBD1
size: -
V: TRBV3-1/TRBV3-2
J: TRBJ1-1
CDR3: CASSVGTEGPLNTEAFF
DNA: TGTGCCAGCAGCGTGGGGACAGAAGGTCCTTTGAACACTGAAGCTTTCTTT

D: TRBD1
size: few
V: TRBV29-1
J: TRBJ1-1
CDR3: CSVGQGANTEAFF
DNA: TGCAGCGTTGGACAGGGGGCGAACACTGAAGCTTTCTTT

D: -
size: few
V: TRBV28
J: TRBJ1-1
CDR3: CASSLLEGRGTEAFF
DNA: TGTGCCAGCAGTTTATTGGAGGGAAGAGGGACTGAAGCTTTCTTT

D: -
size: once
V: TRBV9
J: TRBJ2-5
CDR3: CASSVDSGPETQYF
DNA: TGTGCCAGCAGCGTAGATAGCGGCCCAGAGACCCAGTACTTC

D: -
size: -
V: TRBV10-3
J: TRBJ2-7
CDR3: CASGDLGGEQYF
DNA: TGTGCCTCAGGGGACCTCGGAGGCGAGCAGTACTTC